This paragraph reports one T cell receptor (beta chain). How the authors handled the data: From reference gene primer amplification, estimates of nucleated cell counts were derived. Assay used: immunoSEQ multiplex PCR; TCRdb lists only in-frame clones, some missing. D and trimming come from the DNA, and the V and J calls and clone size come from that table. The sample has 300,000 or so clones, around nine tenths seen once. This entry comes from a study of blood T cell repertoires in COVID-19. Study context: Acute-phase and convalescent COVID-19 samples originated in the United States, Italy and Spain.

Germline V gene lookup returns CDR1 LGHDT and CDR2 YNNKEL (reference sequence). This CDR3 has 12 amino acids. Trimming took 3 bases from V and 7 from J, leaving 7 bases between them. Participants had their cohort set by participant-reported clinical history. What the recovered Cohort 3 donors had was two negative PCRs, clearance, or symptom resolution. The sequencing input was PBMCs or T cells enriched from blood (not recorded which). V is TRBV3-1 (or the pseudogene TRBV3-2) and J is TRBJ1-5; D unresolved. The TCR sequence derives from a man aged 60 to 69 who had recovered from COVID-19. CDR3 nucleotide sequence: TGTGCCAGCAGCCAGGGGAGCCAGCCCCAGCATTTT. It encodes CASSQGSQPQHF.